This TCR beta chain was retrieved from a study of cytomegalovirus exposure and HLA in healthy donors. Primers included in the PCR were 60 Vbeta and 13 Jbeta primers. Produced via immunoSEQ multiplex PCR; TCRdb's table is partial and in-frame only. The top ten clones hold around 0.96% of a sample with fewer than 200,000 clones, approximately 81% of them seen once. Sequences were obtained from PBMCs. This TCR was sampled from a man younger than 45 in good health and CMV-seronegative.

The CDR3 DNA sequence: TGCGCCAGCAGCTTGTTCACCGGTTTTGACAGGGTCTACGAGCAGTACTTC. Translation gives CASSLFTGFDRVYEQYF. V and J are TRBV5-1 and TRBJ2-7; 7 positions match TRBD1. Germline lookup yields CDR1 SGHRS and CDR2 YFSETQ. With V trimmed by 1 base and J by 3 bases, 13 bases remained unmatched. The CDR3 is 17 amino acids.